Below are 29 T cell receptor beta chains sequenced from a single sample in a study of OX40 agonist ivuxolimab in advanced cancers. Profiled with immunoSEQ multiplex PCR; TCRdb holds only in-frame clones, not every one. Among more than 45,000 clones listed, 70% to 85% were seen once. The sample consisted of CD4+ or CD8+ T cells sorted from blood, taken in a trial of the OX40 agonist ivuxolimab. Receptors were obtained from an adult with an advanced solid tumor such as melanoma, head and neck, liver or kidney cancer.

This chain links TRBV11-2 with TRBJ1-2; D is perhaps TRBD1 (5 bases). CDR3 length equals 16 residues. Germline CDR1 SGHAT, CDR2 FQNNGV. The V end was cut by 4 bases, the J end by 3 bases, with 18 bases between. The CDR3 sequence is CASSSSPSTAYYGYTF. In nucleotides, the CDR3 is TGTGCCAGCAGCTCTTCTCCCTCGACAGCCTACTATGGCTACACCTTC.

This clone occurred a few times. This chain connects TRBV5-6 to TRBJ1-3; D unclear. The germline V gene encodes CDR1 SGHDT and CDR2 YYEEEE. Trimming cost V 2 bases and J 0 bases, with 6 bases left between them. The CDR3 runs to 14 residues. CDR3 amino acids: CASSFRSSGNTIYF. CDR3 DNA sequence: TGTGCCAGCAGCTTCAGGAGCTCTGGAAACACCATATATTTT. Drawing the rest from reference TRBV5-6 and TRBJ1-3, the complete variable domain is DAGVTQSPTHLIKTRGQQVTLRCSPKSGHDTVSWYQQALGQGPQFIFQYYEEEERQRGNFPDRFSGHQFPNYSSELNVNALLLGDSALYLCASSFRSSGNTIYFGEGSWLTVV.

The rearrangement links TRBV30 to TRBJ2-1; 9 nucleotides align to TRBD2. Trimming at V came to 3 bases and at J to 3 bases, leaving 6 bases not matched to a gene. Germline V CDR1 and CDR2: GTSNPN, SVGIG (reference sequence). The CDR3 length is 15 residues. This chain's CDR3 is CAWRTLAGSYNEQFF. As DNA, the CDR3 is TGTGCCTGGAGAACACTAGCGGGCAGCTACAATGAGCAGTTCTTC.

The chain couples TRBV15 to TRBJ2-1; 8 bases are a match to TRBD2. This CDR3 is 14 amino acids long. The V segment lost 5 bases and the J segment 8 bases; nucleotides outside the gene matches: 8. CDR1 LNHNV and CDR2 YYDKDF come from the germline V gene (reference sequence). CDR3 DNA sequence: TGTGCCACCAGCGGAAGCGGGAGTTTCGATGAGCAGTTCTTC. This translates into CATSGSGSFDEQFF. Complete variable domain (other parts from reference TRBV15 and TRBJ2-1): DAMVIQNPRYQVTQFGKPVTLSCSQTLNHNVMYWYQQKSSQAPKLLFHYYDKDFNNEADTPDNFQSRRPNTSFCFLDIRSPGLGDTAMYLCATSGSGSFDEQFFGPGTRLTVL.

The J gene is TRBJ1-1, the V gene TRBV15, with D possibly matching TRBD1 (6 bases). CDR1 is LNHNV, CDR2 YYDKDF, per germline (reference sequence). Trimming removed 5 bases at V and 5 bases at J, with 15 bases between. The CDR3 extends over 14 amino acids. CDR3 in DNA: TGTGCCACCAGCTCCACGGGGGCATATACTGAAGCTTTCTTT. This codes for CATSSTGAYTEAFF.

The chain links TRBV7-3 to TRBJ1-6; D call uncertain. Trimming removed 3 bases at V and 10 bases at J, with 10 bases between. Germline-derived CDR1 and CDR2 are SGHTA and FQGTGA. The CDR3 sequence is 13 residues long. CDR3 sequence (DNA): TGTGCCAGCAGCTTTAGGGAATCCTCACCCCTCCACTTT. Protein: CASSFRESSPLHF.

On this clone: The junction departs from the called germline gene at one end, perhaps through a read error. The V gene is TRBV4-1, the J gene TRBJ1-1; the D is unclear. The germline gives CDR1 MGHRA, CDR2 YSYEKL. The CDR3 extends over 14 amino acids. The CDR3 DNA is TGTGCCAGCAGCCAAGATAAAGTCCGGGAGAGAGCTTTCTTT. Translating it yields CASSQDKVRERAFF.

This clone was counted at least ten times. The rearrangement links TRBV19 to TRBJ1-4, with D uncertain. CDR3 length: 14 amino acids. V dropped 1 base and J dropped 16 bases, with 19 bases sitting between them. CDR1 and CDR2 from the germline V gene are LNHDA and SQIVND (reference sequence). DNA for the CDR3: TGTGCCAGTAGTATAGTCGTCCCTGACCCCGCGAAGTTTTTT. Protein sequence: CASSIVVPDPAKFF.

The rearrangement uses TRBV19 and TRBJ1-2; perhaps TRBD1 as D (6 bases). Trimming left V 1 base short and J 8 bases short, with 8 bases between. In germline, CDR1 is LNHDA, CDR2 SQIVND (reference sequence). CDR3 length: 12 amino acids. The DNA of the CDR3 is TGTGCCAGTAGTATAGTCAGGGGCGGCTACACCTTC. Amino acid sequence: CASSIVRGGYTF. The complete variable domain, with remaining parts taken from reference TRBV19 and TRBJ1-2, reads DGGITQSPKYLFRKEGQNVTLSCEQNLNHDAMYWYRQDPGQGLRLIYYSQIVNDFQKGDIAEGYSVSREKKESFPLTVTSAQKNPTAFYLCASSIVRGGYTFGSGTRLTVV.

V is TRBV18 and J is TRBJ1-4; D unclear. The CDR3 covers 12 residues. Germline V gene data show CDR1 as KGHSH and CDR2 as LQKENI. Trimming left V 4 bases short and J 7 bases short, with 7 bases between. The CDR3 DNA reads TGTGCCAGCTCACTGGAGGGTGAAAAACTGTTTTTT. It is translated as CASSLEGEKLFF.

The chain is built from TRBV5-1 and TRBJ1-6, with D tentatively TRBD1 (5 bases). V lost 4 bases and J lost 3, with 11 bases in between. The CDR3 runs to 15 residues. Germline loops: CDR1 SGHRS, CDR2 YFSETQ. DNA for the CDR3: TGCGCCAGCAGCGGAGGGACGGTCTATAATTCACCCCTCCACTTT. This codes for CASSGGTVYNSPLHF.

The chain employs TRBV11-2 and TRBJ2-7, with a tentative D call TRBD2 (5 bases). The CDR3 is made up of 15 amino acids. The ends were cut back, 5 bases at V and 1 base at J, with 15 bases in the middle. Germline CDR1 is SGHAT and CDR2 is FQNNGV. CDR3 in amino acids: CASSPRAVGSYEQYF. CDR3 coding DNA: TGTGCCAGCAGCCCGAGAGCGGTGGGGTCCTACGAGCAGTACTTC.

This chain links TRBV9 with TRBJ1-6; 8 bases map to TRBD1. This CDR3 comprises 16 residues. V was clipped by 0 bases and J by 7 bases; unmatched bases: 6. Germline CDR1 is SGDLS and CDR2 is YYNGEE. CDR3 coding DNA: TGTGCCAGCAGCGTAGACGGACAGGGAGGCAATTCACCCCTCCACTTT. It specifies CASSVDGQGGNSPLHF.

The J gene is TRBJ1-5, the V gene TRBV18; the D gene is possibly TRBD1 (5 bases). This CDR3 has 16 amino acids. The V gene lost 2 bases and the J gene lost 2 bases, with 13 bases spanning the gap. Germline assignment: CDR1 KGHSH and CDR2 LQKENI. The CDR3 bases are TGTGCCAGCTCACCAGCAGGGTTCCGTGGCAATCAGCCCCAGCATTTT. Its protein is CASSPAGFRGNQPQHF.

This clone was picked up a small number of times. The CDR3 is CAWRGFSGGGPDTQYF. Written as DNA, the CDR3 is TGTGCCTGGAGAGGGTTTAGCGGAGGAGGGCCAGATACGCAGTATTTT. This sequence joins TRBV30 and TRBJ2-3, with D perhaps TRBD2 (6 bases). The length of the CDR3 is 16 residues. Germline CDR1 and CDR2: GTSNPN and SVGIG (reference sequence). V was pared by 3 bases and J by 4 bases, with 20 bases between.

The rearrangement links TRBV5-5 to TRBJ1-4; TRBD1 is a possible D gene (5 bases). Germline CDR1 and CDR2: SGHKS and YYEKEE (reference sequence). V dropped 0 bases and J dropped 5 bases, with 11 bases sitting between them. There are 15 residues in the CDR3. CDR3 in amino acids: CASSLDPGPNEKLFF. As DNA, the CDR3 is TGTGCCAGCAGCTTGGATCCGGGACCCAATGAAAAACTGTTTTTT.

This clone was detected a few times. The V and J genes are TRBV6-6 and TRBJ2-1, with TRBD1 matching over 12 bases. V lost 2 bases and J lost 8; bases outside the gene matches: 7. The CDR3 loop spans 16 amino acids. Germline V CDR1 and CDR2: MNHNY, SVGAGI (reference sequence). The CDR3 DNA is TGTGCCAGCAGTTACGGTTCCGGGACAGGGGGCGATGAGCAGTTCTTC. Protein: CASSYGSGTGGDEQFF.

The rearrangement joins TRBV18 to TRBJ1-2, with a weak D call TRBD1 (5 bases). The CDR3 spans 15 residues. Germline CDR1 and CDR2: KGHSH and LQKENI. Trimming stripped 4 bases from V and 8 bases from J, with 20 bases between. The CDR3 loop reads CASSLGTPERRGYTF. The CDR3 DNA reads TGTGCCAGCTCACTGGGGACCCCAGAAAGGCGAGGCTACACCTTC.

CDR3 region: CASSYSGVNTEAFF. For the CDR3, the DNA is TGTGCCAGCAGTTACTCAGGGGTGAACACTGAAGCTTTCTTT. The V gene is TRBV6-5, the J gene TRBJ1-1; TRBD1 is a possible D gene (5 bases). Germline CDR1 and CDR2: MNHEY and SVGAGI. The CDR3 is 14 amino acids. The germline V and J ends were trimmed by 0 bases and 0 bases, with 5 bases remaining between them.

The chain joins TRBV7-2 to TRBJ1-2, with 7 bases lining up with TRBD1. There are 18 residues in the CDR3. CDR1 SGHTA and CDR2 FQGNSA come from the germline V gene. The trim removed 5 bases at V and 0 bases at J, leaving 15 bases unmatched. This chain's CDR3 is CASSQQGTYNPSNYGYTF. The CDR3 DNA sequence: TGTGCCAGCAGCCAACAGGGGACCTACAACCCATCTAACTATGGCTACACCTTC.

The chain carries TRBV5-1 and TRBJ2-7; no firm D call. Germline assignment: CDR1 SGHRS and CDR2 YFSETQ. CDR3 size: 15 residues. Trimming cost V 0 bases and J 0 bases, with 10 bases left between them. CDR3 sequence (DNA): TGCGCCAGCAGCTTGGACGGGTTAAGCTCCTACGAGCAGTACTTC. Residues: CASSLDGLSSYEQYF.

This clone came up a few times. The chain combines TRBV20-1 with TRBJ2-7; D gene uncertain. The CDR3 has 11 residues. The germline gives CDR1 DFQATT, CDR2 SNEGSKA (reference sequence). The V end was cut by 6 bases, the J end by 6 bases, with 12 bases between. CDR3 sequence reads: CSARRSPEQYF. As DNA, the CDR3 is TGCAGTGCCAGACGTAGTCCCGAGCAGTACTTC.

The rearrangement joins TRBV14 to TRBJ1-4, with TRBD1 as a possible D gene (6 bases). The CDR3 is 15 amino acids. V lost 0 bases and J 9 bases, leaving 14 bases between the germline ends. CDR1 SGHDN and CDR2 FVKESK come from the germline V gene. CDR3 DNA: TGTGCCAGCAGCCAAGATCGGTGGCAGGGGAAAAAACTGTTTTTT. Protein sequence: CASSQDRWQGKKLFF. Full variable domain (outside the CDR3, taken from reference TRBV14 and TRBJ1-4): EAGVTQFPSHSVIEKGQTVTLRCDPISGHDNLYWYRRVMGKEIKFLLHFVKESKQDESGMPNNRFLAERTGGTYSTLKVQPAELEDSGVYFCASSQDRWQGKKLFFGSGTQLSVL.

V is TRBV11-2 and J is TRBJ1-1, with TRBD1 identical over 7 bases. The CDR3 length is 14 residues. The V segment lost 3 bases and the J segment 7 bases; nucleotides outside the gene matches: 8. From germline, CDR1 is SGHAT and CDR2 FQNNGV. CDR3 sequence (DNA): TGTGCCAGCAGCTTCGGGACAGCCCTGGGTGAAGCTTTCTTT. This codes for CASSFGTALGEAFF.

The chain couples TRBV5-1 to TRBJ2-6; 10 bases are shared with TRBD1. Germline V CDR1 and CDR2: SGHRS, YFSETQ. CDR3 length: 16 residues. J gave up 4 bases and V 3 bases, and 4 bases lay outside the gene matches. CDR3 coding DNA: TGCGCCAGCAGCTCCGGGACAGGGGCGGGGGCCAACGTCCTGACTTTC. The encoded protein is CASSSGTGAGANVLTF. The full variable domain, in which reference TRBV5-1 and TRBJ2-6 provide the parts outside the CDR3, is KAGVTQTPRYLIKTRGQQVTLSCSPISGHRSVSWYQQTPGQGLQFLFEYFSETQRNKGNFPGRFSGRQFSNSRSEMNVSTLELGDSALYLCASSSGTGAGANVLTFGAGSRLTVL.

This chain links TRBV6-5 with TRBJ1-6, with 9 bases lining up with TRBD1. The CDR3 runs to 16 residues. Germline V gene sequence: CDR1 MNHEY, CDR2 SVGAGI. V trimming: 2 bases; J trimming: 4 bases; junction bases outside the gene matches: 3. The CDR3 region has the DNA TGTGCCAGCAGTTACCGGGGACAGGGTTATAATTCACCCCTCCACTTT. This gives the protein CASSYRGQGYNSPLHF.

Here the CDR3 reads CASSRGRNQPQHF. In DNA, the CDR3 is TGTGCCAGCAGCCGGGGGAGGAATCAGCCCCAGCATTTT. The gene calls are TRBV7-8 and TRBJ1-5; maybe TRBD1 (5 bases). The CDR3 is 13 residues long. Deletions cut 5 bases from V and 4 bases from J, with 9 bases between. CDR1 and CDR2 (germline): SGHVS, FQNEAQ.

J is TRBJ1-2 and V is TRBV28, with a possible D match to TRBD1 (5 bases). The V gene's germline CDR1 is MDHEN and CDR2 SYDVKM. The V gene lost 2 bases and the J gene lost 4 bases, with 26 bases spanning the gap. CDR3 length: 19 amino acids. CDR3 nucleotide sequence: TGTGCCAGCAGTTTAGGGGGAGGGCAGCGGGCGGGTAGGAGCTATGGCTACACCTTC. Its translation: CASSLGGGQRAGRSYGYTF.

The V call is TRBV6-5, the J call TRBJ1-4; D gene unclear. Germline V CDR1 and CDR2: MNHEY, SVGAGI. CDR3 length: 16 residues. The V end lost 4 bases, the J end lost 7 bases, and 19 bases lay between the germline ends. CDR3 in amino acids: CASSSAGRRMVEKLFF. The CDR3 DNA sequence: TGTGCCAGCAGTTCCGCAGGTCGGAGGATGGTTGAAAAACTGTTTTTT.